This T cell receptor beta chain came from a study of early T cells in non-severe SARS-CoV-2 infection. The CDR3 is 11 residues long. Germline lookup yields CDR1 SQVTM and CDR2 ANQGSEA. The TCR library protocol was used to attach unique molecular identifiers. These identifiers were attached to individual cDNA molecules. TCRdb called the 5' RACE reads again in MiXCR, with one record for every CDR3 protein. The data hold some 36,000 distinct CDR3 sequences, with less than 7% observed a single time. This clonotype was counted a few times. The germline gene is not matched at one end of the junction; a read error may be the cause.

The sequencing used whole blood, collected at baseline. This chain joins TRBV29-1 and TRBJ2-4; perhaps TRBD1 as D (6 bases). This clonotype was sampled from an adult who was a healthcare worker with PCR-confirmed SARS-CoV-2 infection or an uninfected control (not recorded which). CDR3 sequence reads: CGVGQGSIQYF. The DNA for the CDR3 is TGCGGCGTTGGTCAGGGGAGCATTCAGTACTTC.